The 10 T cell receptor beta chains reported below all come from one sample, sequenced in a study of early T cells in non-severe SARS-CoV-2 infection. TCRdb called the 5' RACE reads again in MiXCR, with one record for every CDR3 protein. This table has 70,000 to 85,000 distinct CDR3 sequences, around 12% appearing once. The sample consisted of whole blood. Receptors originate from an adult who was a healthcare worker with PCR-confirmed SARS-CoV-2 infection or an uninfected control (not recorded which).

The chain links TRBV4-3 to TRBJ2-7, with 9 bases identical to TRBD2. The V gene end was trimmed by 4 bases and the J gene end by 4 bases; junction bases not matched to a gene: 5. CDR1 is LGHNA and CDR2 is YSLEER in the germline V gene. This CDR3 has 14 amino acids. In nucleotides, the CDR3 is TGCGCCAGCAGCCGTAGCGGGAGTGATTACGAGCAGTACTTC. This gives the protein CASSRSGSDYEQYF.

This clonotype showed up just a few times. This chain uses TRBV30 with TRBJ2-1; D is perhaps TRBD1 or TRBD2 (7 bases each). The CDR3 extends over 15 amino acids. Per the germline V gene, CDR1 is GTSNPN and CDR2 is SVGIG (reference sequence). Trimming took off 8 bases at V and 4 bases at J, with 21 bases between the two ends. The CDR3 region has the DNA TGTGCCGTCGTCGCAGGGGGAGGGATTTACAATGAGCAGTTCTTC. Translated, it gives CAVVAGGGIYNEQFF.

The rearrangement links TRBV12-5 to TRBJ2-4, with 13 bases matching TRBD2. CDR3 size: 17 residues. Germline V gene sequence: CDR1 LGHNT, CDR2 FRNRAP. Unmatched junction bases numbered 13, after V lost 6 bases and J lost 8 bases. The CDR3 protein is CASGPALLAGGPDIQYF. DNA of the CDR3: TGTGCTAGTGGCCCGGCCTTACTAGCGGGAGGGCCGGACATTCAGTACTTC. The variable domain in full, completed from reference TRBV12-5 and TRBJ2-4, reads DARVTQTPRHKVTEMGQEVTMRCQPILGHNTVFWYRQTMMQGLELLAYFRNRAPLDDSGMPKDRFSAEMPDATLATLKIQPSEPRDSAVYFCASGPALLAGGPDIQYFGAGTRLSVL.

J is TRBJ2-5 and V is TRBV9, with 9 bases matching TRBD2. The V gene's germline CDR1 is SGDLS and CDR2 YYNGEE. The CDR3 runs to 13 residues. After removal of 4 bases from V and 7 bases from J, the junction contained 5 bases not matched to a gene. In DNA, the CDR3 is TGTGCCAGCAGCACGACTAGCGGAGGGACCCAGTACTTC. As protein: CASSTTSGGTQYF.

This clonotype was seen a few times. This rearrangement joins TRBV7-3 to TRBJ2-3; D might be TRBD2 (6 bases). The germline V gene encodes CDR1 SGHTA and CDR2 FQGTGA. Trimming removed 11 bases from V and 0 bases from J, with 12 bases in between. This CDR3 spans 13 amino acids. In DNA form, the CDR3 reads TGTGCCTCCGCGCGGGGAAGCACAGATACGCAGTATTTT. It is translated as CASARGSTDTQYF.

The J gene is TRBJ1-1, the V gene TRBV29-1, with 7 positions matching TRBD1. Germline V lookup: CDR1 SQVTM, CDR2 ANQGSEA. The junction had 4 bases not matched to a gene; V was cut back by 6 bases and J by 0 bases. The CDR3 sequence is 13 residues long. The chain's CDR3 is CSVGDRVNTEAFF. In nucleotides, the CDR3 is TGCAGCGTCGGTGACAGGGTGAACACTGAAGCTTTCTTT.

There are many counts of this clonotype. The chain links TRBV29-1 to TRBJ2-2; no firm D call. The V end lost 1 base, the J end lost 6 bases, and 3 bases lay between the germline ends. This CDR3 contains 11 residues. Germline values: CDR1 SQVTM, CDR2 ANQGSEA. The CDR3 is CSVEVAGELFF. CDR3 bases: TGCAGCGTTGAAGTTGCCGGGGAGCTGTTTTTT.

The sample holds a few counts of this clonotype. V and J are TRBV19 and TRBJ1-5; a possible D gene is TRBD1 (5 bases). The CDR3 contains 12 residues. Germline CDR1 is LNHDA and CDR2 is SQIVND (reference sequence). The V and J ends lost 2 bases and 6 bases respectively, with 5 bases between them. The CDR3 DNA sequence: TGTGCCAGTAGTATAAGGGGTCAGCCCCAGCATTTT. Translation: CASSIRGQPQHF.

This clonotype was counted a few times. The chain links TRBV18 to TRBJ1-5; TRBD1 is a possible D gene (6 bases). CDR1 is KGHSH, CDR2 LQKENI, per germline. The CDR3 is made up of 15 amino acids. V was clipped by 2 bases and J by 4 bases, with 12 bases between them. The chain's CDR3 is CASSPSGAENQPQHF. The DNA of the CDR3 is TGTGCCAGCTCACCATCGGGGGCTGAGAATCAGCCCCAGCATTTT.

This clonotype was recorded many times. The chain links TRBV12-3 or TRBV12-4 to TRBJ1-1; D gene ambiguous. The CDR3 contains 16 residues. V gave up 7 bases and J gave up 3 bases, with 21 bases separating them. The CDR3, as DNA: TGTGCCAGCAAAAACCAGTACTTCCCTGGGGACACTGAAGCTTTCTTT. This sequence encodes CASKNQYFPGDTEAFF.